This TCR beta chain originates from a study of T cell repertoires in cytomegalovirus infection. Study in general: Shared public TCR beta signatures pointed to both CMV infection and a matching HLA type.

The CDR3 is made up of 17 amino acids. The junction had 10 bases not matched to a gene; V was cut back by 5 bases and J by 1 base. In germline, CDR1 is SGHTA, CDR2 FQGNSA. MiXCR was run by TCRdb on the reads, yielding one entry per CDR3 protein. The top ten hold under 3% of the sample, which has hundreds of thousands of distinct CDR3 sequences, approximately 40% seen once. The V call is TRBV7-2, the J call TRBJ2-5; TRBD2 matches 10 bases. Source material: PBMCs. The TCR was taken from a human donor in good health (CMV status not recorded). Some clones in this sample may be carry-over from other donors' samples. In DNA form, the CDR3 reads TGTGCCAGCAGCCTCCGAGGACTAGCGGTGGTCCAAGAGACCCAGTACTTC. Its translation: CASSLRGLAVVQETQYF.